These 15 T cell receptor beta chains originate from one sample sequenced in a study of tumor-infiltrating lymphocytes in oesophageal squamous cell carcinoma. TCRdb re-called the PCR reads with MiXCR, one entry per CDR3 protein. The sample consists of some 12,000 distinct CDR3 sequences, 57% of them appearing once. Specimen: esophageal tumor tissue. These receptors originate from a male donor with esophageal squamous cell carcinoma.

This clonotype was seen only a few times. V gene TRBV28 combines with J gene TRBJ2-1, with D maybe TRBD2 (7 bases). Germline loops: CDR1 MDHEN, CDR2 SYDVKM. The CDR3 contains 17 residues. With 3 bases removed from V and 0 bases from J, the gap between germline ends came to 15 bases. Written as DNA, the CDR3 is TGTGCCAGCAGTTTGGGGGGGGAGGGGGGCTCCTACAATGAGCAGTTCTTC. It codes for CASSLGGEGGSYNEQFF.

The CDR3 DNA follows: TGTGCCAGCAGCTGGATAGACATGAACACTGAAGCTTTCTTT. It is translated as CASSWIDMNTEAFF. This rearrangement joins TRBV28 to TRBJ1-1, with no clear D. Germline CDR1 is MDHEN and CDR2 is SYDVKM. The CDR3 is made up of 14 amino acids. Trimming shortened V by 6 bases and J by 0 bases, and 11 bases separated the two germline ends.

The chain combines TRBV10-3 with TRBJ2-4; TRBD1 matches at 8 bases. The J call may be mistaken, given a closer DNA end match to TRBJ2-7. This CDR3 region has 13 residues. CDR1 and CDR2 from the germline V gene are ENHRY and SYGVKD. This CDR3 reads CAIRATGAYEQYF. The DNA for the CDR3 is TGTGCCATCAGGGCGACAGGGGCCTACGAGCAGTACTTC.

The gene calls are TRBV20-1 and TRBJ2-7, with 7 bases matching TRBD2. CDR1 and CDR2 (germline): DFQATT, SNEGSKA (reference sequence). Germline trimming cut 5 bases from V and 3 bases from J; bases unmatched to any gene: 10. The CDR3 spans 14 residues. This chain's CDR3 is CSALKSGIYYEQYF. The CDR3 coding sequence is TGCAGTGCTCTGAAAAGCGGGATATACTACGAGCAGTACTTC.

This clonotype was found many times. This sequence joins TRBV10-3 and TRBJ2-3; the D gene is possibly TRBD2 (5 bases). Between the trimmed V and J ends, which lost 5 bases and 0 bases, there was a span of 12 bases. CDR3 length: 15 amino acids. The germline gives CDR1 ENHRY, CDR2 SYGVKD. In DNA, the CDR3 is TGTGCCATCAGTAGACTATCGGCTAGCACAGATACGCAGTATTTT. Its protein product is CAISRLSASTDTQYF.

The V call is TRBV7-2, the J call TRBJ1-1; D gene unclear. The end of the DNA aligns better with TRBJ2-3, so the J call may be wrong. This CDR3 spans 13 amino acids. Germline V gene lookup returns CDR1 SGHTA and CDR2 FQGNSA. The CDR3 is CASSLGSLVTQYF. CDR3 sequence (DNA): TGTGCCAGCAGCTTAGGGTCCCTAGTTACGCAGTATTTT.

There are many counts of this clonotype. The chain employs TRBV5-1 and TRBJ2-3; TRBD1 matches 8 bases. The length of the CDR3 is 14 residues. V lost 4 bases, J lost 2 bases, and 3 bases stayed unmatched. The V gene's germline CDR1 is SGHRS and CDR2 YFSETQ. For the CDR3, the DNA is TGCGCCAGCAGCCTGGGACAGGACACAGATACGCAGTATTTT. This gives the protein CASSLGQDTDTQYF.

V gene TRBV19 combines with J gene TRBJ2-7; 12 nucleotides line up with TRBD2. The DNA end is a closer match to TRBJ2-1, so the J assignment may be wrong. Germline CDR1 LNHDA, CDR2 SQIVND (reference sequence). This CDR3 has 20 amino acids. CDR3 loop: CASRPTLAGGSWSSYNEQFF. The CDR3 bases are TGTGCCAGTAGACCCACTCTAGCGGGAGGGTCCTGGAGCTCCTACAATGAGCAGTTCTTC.

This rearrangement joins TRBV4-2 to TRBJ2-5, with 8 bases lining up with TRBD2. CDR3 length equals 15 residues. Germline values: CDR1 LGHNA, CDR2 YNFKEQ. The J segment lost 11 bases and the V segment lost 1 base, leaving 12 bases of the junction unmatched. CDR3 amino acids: CASSQAGGPGYEQYF. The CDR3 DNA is TGTGCCAGCAGCCAAGCGGGAGGGCCGGGGTATGAGCAGTACTTC.

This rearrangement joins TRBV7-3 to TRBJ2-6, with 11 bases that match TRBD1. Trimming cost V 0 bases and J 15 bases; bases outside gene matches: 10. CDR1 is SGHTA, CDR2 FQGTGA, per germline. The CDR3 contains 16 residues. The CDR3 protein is CASSLTSGTGGSGLTF. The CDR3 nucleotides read TGTGCCAGCAGCTTAACGTCCGGGACAGGGGGAAGTGGCCTGACTTTC.

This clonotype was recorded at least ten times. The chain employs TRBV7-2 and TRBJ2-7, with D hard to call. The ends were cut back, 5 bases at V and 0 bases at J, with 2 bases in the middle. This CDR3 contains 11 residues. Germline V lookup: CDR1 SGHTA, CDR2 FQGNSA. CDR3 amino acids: CASSLSYEQYF. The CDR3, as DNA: TGTGCCAGCAGCCTCTCCTACGAGCAGTACTTC.

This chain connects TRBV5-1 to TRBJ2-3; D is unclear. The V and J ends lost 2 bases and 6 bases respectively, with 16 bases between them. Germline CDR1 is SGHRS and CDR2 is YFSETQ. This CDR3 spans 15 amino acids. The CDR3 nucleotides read TGCGCCAGCAGCTTTAGACCAGGCCCCTTGGATACGCAGTATTTT. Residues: CASSFRPGPLDTQYF.

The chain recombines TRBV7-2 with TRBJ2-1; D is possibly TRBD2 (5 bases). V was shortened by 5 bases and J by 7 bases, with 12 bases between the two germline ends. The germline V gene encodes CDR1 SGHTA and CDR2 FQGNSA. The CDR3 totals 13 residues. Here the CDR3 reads CASSRGRRNEQFF. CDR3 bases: TGTGCCAGCAGCCGCGGGCGGCGAAATGAGCAGTTCTTC.

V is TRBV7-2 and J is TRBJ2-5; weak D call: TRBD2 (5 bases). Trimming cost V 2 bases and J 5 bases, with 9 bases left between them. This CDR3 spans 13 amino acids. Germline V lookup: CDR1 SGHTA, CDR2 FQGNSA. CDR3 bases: TGTGCCAGCAGCTTACCTAGCTGGGAGACCCAGTACTTC. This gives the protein CASSLPSWETQYF. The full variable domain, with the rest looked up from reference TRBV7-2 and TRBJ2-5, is GAGVSQSPSNKVTEKGKDVELRCDPISGHTALYWYRQSLGQGLEFLIYFQGNSAPDKSGLPSDRFSAERTGGSVSTLTIQRTQQEDSAVYLCASSLPSWETQYFGPGTRLLVL.

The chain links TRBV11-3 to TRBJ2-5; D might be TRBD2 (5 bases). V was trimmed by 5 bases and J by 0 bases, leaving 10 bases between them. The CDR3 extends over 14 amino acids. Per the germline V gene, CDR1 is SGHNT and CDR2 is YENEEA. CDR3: CASSKRGNQETQYF. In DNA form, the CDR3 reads TGTGCCAGCAGCAAACGGGGAAACCAAGAGACCCAGTACTTC.